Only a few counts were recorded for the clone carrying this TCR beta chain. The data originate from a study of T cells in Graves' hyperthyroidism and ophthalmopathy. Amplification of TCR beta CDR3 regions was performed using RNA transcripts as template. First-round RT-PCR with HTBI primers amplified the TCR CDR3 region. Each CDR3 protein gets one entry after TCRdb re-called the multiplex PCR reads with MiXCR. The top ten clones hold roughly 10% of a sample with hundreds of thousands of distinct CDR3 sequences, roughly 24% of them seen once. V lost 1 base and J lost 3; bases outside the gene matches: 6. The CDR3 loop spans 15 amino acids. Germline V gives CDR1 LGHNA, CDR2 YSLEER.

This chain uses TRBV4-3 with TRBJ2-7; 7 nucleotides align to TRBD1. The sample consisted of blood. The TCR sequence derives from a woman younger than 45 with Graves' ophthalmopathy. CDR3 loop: CASSQGDTGDYEQYF. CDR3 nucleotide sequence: TGCGCCAGCAGCCAAGGAGATACAGGGGACTACGAGCAGTACTTC.